Presented here are 8 T cell receptor beta chains from one specimen sequenced in a study of shared clonotypes between healthy human individuals. The table came from immunoSEQ multiplex PCR; TCRdb's copy has only in-frame clones and leaves some out. The data show some 500,000 clones, around 96% seen once. Input material: naive CD4+ T cells sorted from blood. Regarding subset: CD45RA+ positively selected. All receptors come from a woman aged 25-40 years in good health.

V gene TRBV27 combines with J gene TRBJ1-4, with 7 bases identical to TRBD1. The CDR3 is 15 amino acids. V trimming: 5 bases; J trimming: 5 bases; junction bases outside the gene matches: 8. CDR1 MNHEY and CDR2 SMNVEV come from the germline V gene (reference sequence). CDR3 bases: TGTGCCAGCAGTACCCGGGACAGCGGGAATGAAAAACTGTTTTTT. It specifies CASSTRDSGNEKLFF.

The rearrangement links TRBV7-9 to TRBJ2-7, with D perhaps matching TRBD2 (6 bases). From germline, CDR1 is SEHNR and CDR2 FQNEAQ (reference sequence). V was shortened by 1 base and J by 3 bases, with 10 bases between the two germline ends. This CDR3 spans 14 amino acids. The CDR3 DNA reads as TGTGCCAGCAGCTTAGGCGGGGCGCTCTACGAGCAGTACTTC. Its protein is CASSLGGALYEQYF.

V is TRBV19 and J is TRBJ2-6, with D possibly being TRBD1 or TRBD2 (5 bases each). Trimming removed 7 bases from V and 0 bases from J, with 22 bases in between. The germline V gene encodes CDR1 LNHDA and CDR2 SQIVND (reference sequence). The CDR3 has 19 residues. CDR3 amino acids: CASKAWDQLVSSGANVLTF. In DNA, the CDR3 is TGTGCCAGTAAAGCCTGGGACCAGTTAGTCTCCTCTGGGGCCAACGTCCTGACTTTC.

This sequence joins TRBV6-5 and TRBJ1-2; a weak D match, TRBD1 (6 bases). V gave up 7 bases and J gave up 9 bases, with 21 bases separating them. From germline, CDR1 is MNHEY and CDR2 SVGAGI. This CDR3 is built from 14 residues. Here the CDR3 reads CASTQTGYGESYTF. DNA of the CDR3: TGTGCCAGCACCCAAACAGGGTATGGGGAAAGCTACACCTTC.

CDR3 bases: TGTGCCAGCTCACCGACCCGGGGAGTCGACTACGAGCAGTACTTC. Its protein is CASSPTRGVDYEQYF. The chain links TRBV18 to TRBJ2-7; tentative D call: TRBD2 (5 bases). This CDR3 spans 15 amino acids. Germline-derived CDR1 and CDR2 are KGHSH and LQKENI. V lost 3 bases and J lost 3, with 15 bases in between.

This chain connects TRBV7-2 to TRBJ2-7; a weak D match, TRBD2 (6 bases). Germline V lookup: CDR1 SGHTA, CDR2 FQGNSA. V lost 1 base, J lost 0 bases, and 13 bases lay in between. The CDR3 is 16 residues long. The CDR3 sequence is CASSLGSAGPSYEQYF. In DNA form, the CDR3 reads TGTGCCAGCAGCTTAGGTTCGGCGGGACCCTCCTACGAGCAGTACTTC.

The V and J genes are TRBV2 and TRBJ2-4; D not certain. There are 17 residues in the CDR3. Germline V CDR1 and CDR2: SNHLY, FYNNEI. V dropped 3 bases and J dropped 0 bases, with 15 bases sitting between them. CDR3 nucleotide sequence: TGTGCCAGCAGTGAGGAGCAGGTTAACATAGCCAAAAACATTCAGTACTTC. Protein product: CASSEEQVNIAKNIQYF. Combining the CDR3 with reference TRBV2 and TRBJ2-4 gives the whole variable domain EPEVTQTPSHQVTQMGQEVILRCVPISNHLYFYWYRQILGQKVEFLVSFYNNEISEKSEIFDDQFSVERPDGSNFTLKIRSTKLEDSAMYFCASSEEQVNIAKNIQYFGAGTRLSVL.

The J gene is TRBJ2-1, the V gene TRBV5-1, with D tentatively TRBD1 or TRBD2 (5 bases each). The V and J ends lost 0 bases and 9 bases respectively, with 13 bases between them. This CDR3 spans 14 amino acids. Germline CDR1 is SGHRS and CDR2 is YFSETQ. The CDR3 DNA reads TGCGCCAGCAGCTTGGGGGCGGGTCAGGGTGAGCAGTTCTTC. It translates to CASSLGAGQGEQFF.